This T cell receptor beta chain was found in a study of cytomegalovirus exposure and HLA in healthy donors. TCRdb's table, derived via immunoSEQ multiplex PCR, lists solely in-frame clones and lacks some. The sample carries 150,000 to 200,000 clones, roughly nine tenths recorded once. The germline gives CDR1 MGHRA, CDR2 YSYEKL. V gave up 1 base and J gave up 2 bases, with 15 bases separating them. This CDR3 is 17 amino acids long. A note on this clone: Its antigen is unidentified.

Study-wide findings and caveats: TCR sequences were mostly rare, though some public TCRs occurred in many donors.

The chain has TRBV4-1 and TRBJ1-5; D is undetermined. The source is a woman between 18 and 29 years old in good health and CMV-seropositive. The sample consisted of PBMCs. The CDR3 DNA reads as TGCGCCAGCAGCCAAGCTCTGGGCATGGGTGGCAATCAGCCCCAGCATTTT. As protein: CASSQALGMGGNQPQHF.